The T cell receptor (beta chain) described here comes from a study of T cell responses to AZD1222 COVID-19 vaccine. Findings and limits, study-wide: Compared with day 0, the breadth and depth of the Spike-specific TCR repertoire rose significantly after two doses of AZD1222. Repertoire sampling was restricted to post-peak T cell response timepoints. Reportedly, nearly half of unique spike TCRs recognized epitopes outside B.1.351/B.1.1.7 mutations. White British donors predominated, females outnumbered males, and clonal diversity was possibly underestimated.

V shed 3 bases and J shed 2 bases, with 17 bases lying between them. Germline V gives CDR1 SNHLY, CDR2 FYNNEI. The CDR3 spans 16 residues. As to this clone: The target antigen is unknown.

Sequencing was performed with immunoSEQ multiplex PCR; in TCRdb, only in-frame clones are kept and a portion is missing. The sample contains 100,000 to 120,000 clones, approximately 94% of which appear only once. This chain links TRBV2 with TRBJ2-7; the D is unclear. Sequencing was performed on peripheral blood, taken 28 days after the second AZD1222 dose. This TCR derives from an adult who received the AZD1222 COVID-19 vaccine. CDR3 nucleotide sequence: TGTGCCAGCAGTGAGTTCAGCCAATCAACAGCCTACGAGCAGTACTTC. It specifies CASSEFSQSTAYEQYF.